This TCR beta chain was retrieved from a study of CXCR3-negative and CXCR3-positive naive CD8 T cells. The CDR3 loop spans 14 amino acids. CDR1 and CDR2 from the germline V gene are SQVTM and ANQGSEA. All TRB cDNA libraries came from 5' RACE performed with UMI labels. TCRdb re-called the 5' RACE reads and gives one entry per CDR3 protein, without DNA. This sample contains approximately 60,000 distinct CDR3 sequences. The chain has TRBV29-1 and TRBJ2-2; TCRdb outputs TRBD2, but without DNA this stays unchecked. Sequencing input: memory CD8+ T cells from blood. The origin of this receptor is a human donor in good health. Some clones in this sample may be carry-over from other donors' samples. CDR3 loop: CSVAGTSNTGELFF.